This note documents a single TCR beta chain sequence. At least ten counts were recorded for this clonotype. Its antigen target is currently unknown. The input lacks base qualities; no much larger clone sits a single base away. From the cysteine through the phenylalanine, the CDR3 covers 15 amino acids. The sequence is cut down to CDR3 DNA, 45 bases in frame from base 1. V is cut back by 3 bases and J by 3 bases, with 6 bases in the junction unmatched. For CDR1 and CDR2, the germline V gene lists MNHEY and SVGAGI. This record comes from a study of human T cells and chemical hapten exposure (dated by TCRdb to about 2021). Study-wide context: For sensitization, 2% DPC in acetone was applied to a roughly 2 cm by roughly 2 cm area of upper inner arm skin. Weekly therapeutic DPC doses were additionally applied to the scalp of patients throughout the roughly 23-week study period. Patch testing on the upper back used Finn chambers containing 0.01% DPC, with scoring done after 6 days according to International Contact Dermatitis Research Group standards. The mostly female patient cohort included alopecia areata with under or over 50% scalp involvement, alopecia totalis and alopecia universalis. Libraries were pooled for sequencing, and per-sample TCR yields varied mainly because of small differences in library volumes within the pool. The study tracked peripheral blood TCR repertoire changes in vivo during primary and secondary sensitization to the hapten diphenylcyclopropenone (DPC) in alopecia patients. Blood samples were taken from patients before sensitization (week 0) and at 2, 6 and about 24 weeks after DPC sensitization. Blood for TCR sequencing was provided by twenty-nine alopecia patients at one to four time points (pre-sensitization, 2, 6 and 24 weeks).

Summary of the overall study and its limitations: Patch test score was positively correlated with the number of PT1 expanded TCRs, with significance at thresholds 8, 16 and 32 but not at 4. All patients had alopecia, a presumed autoimmune disease, so their immune response might differ from that of healthy individuals. DPC sensitization did not change the number of TCRs with a frequency above 1 in 1000, and there was no evidence of changes in global repertoire structure. After repeated subsampling, the strength of the expansion versus patch-test correlation and the threshold at which it became significant changed. Expanded TCRs formed significantly more large CDR3 similarity clusters than pre-sensitization or healthy control sets, consistent with antigen-driven responses.

The sample's time point label is to be understood as: patch test 1, 2 weeks after DPC sensitization. The meaning of the sample's treatment or condition label: therapeutic diphenylcyclopropenone sensitization with weekly scalp DPC. Blood at each patch-test visit was drawn before the patch test was applied. To be eligible, patients had to be aged 18 to 70, diagnosed with alopecia and judged suitable for DPC therapy, while pregnant patients were excluded. Unfractionated whole blood was collected in Tempus Blood RNA tubes, and total RNA was extracted from that blood. Libraries were built with RACE. Sequencing used a NextSeq 500. During library preparation, unique molecular identifiers were attached to individual cDNA molecules so that TCRs could be counted quantitatively and reproducibly. Both TCR alpha and TCR beta chains were sequenced from each blood RNA sample. In the paper's pipeline: Samples had a median of roughly 100,000 TCRs, with a range from roughly 23,224 to 750,000. The Decombinator software suite was used to annotate V, J and CDR3 in the TCR reads. Every sample was subsampled to the same number of TCRs (28,000) for the PS versus PT1 abundance plots. Expanded TCRs were defined as absent before sensitization and observed at least eight times at the 2-week time point. Using fastp at Q25 and MiXCR, TCRdb reprocessed the public reads and kept productive beta chains. All rows with the same CDR3 protein become a single entry with the most common DNA and genes. TCRdb's processing, not the study's, gives the V and J calls here. This sample gives 75,000 to 90,000 distinct CDR3 sequences in total; roughly 7.2% of them show up just once. Jointly, the top ten make up less than 2% of the sample.

The chain links TRBV6-5 with TRBJ2-7; TRBD1 agrees with 9 junctional bases. This TCR was recovered from a woman younger than 45 with alopecia areata. Some clones in this sample may be carry-over from other donors' samples. This specimen was whole blood, taken in connection with sensitization to the hapten diphenylcyclopropenone (DPC). In nucleotides, the sequence is TGTGCCAGCAGTTATTCCCGGGACAGGGACTACGAGCAGTACTTC. This encodes CASSYSRDRDYEQYF.